One T cell receptor (beta chain) is described in this entry. Its target is unknown. The sample belongs to a study of T cell responses to AZD1222 COVID-19 vaccine. Whole-study results and caveats: Repertoire collection took place solely once the T cell response had peaked. The donor cohort was predominantly white British with a female majority, and clonal diversity may have been underestimated.

Method: immunoSEQ multiplex PCR; TCRdb's copy keeps in-frame clones and lacks some. This sample carries some 140,000 clones, 70% to 90% of them seen once, and the ten largest clones take 5.5% to 6%. Trimming removed 0 bases from V and 4 bases from J, with 9 bases in between. From germline, CDR1 is SGHDN and CDR2 FVKESK. CDR3 length: 15 residues. This TCR was sampled from an adult in good health. This specimen was peripheral blood, taken on day 0 of MenACWY control vaccination. The rearrangement joins TRBV14 to TRBJ1-4; D not certain. CDR3 residues: CASSQDSRRNEKLFF. CDR3 nucleotides: TGTGCCAGCAGCCAAGATTCCAGGCGTAATGAAAAACTGTTTTTT.